What follows are 4 T cell receptor beta chains derived from one specimen sequenced in a study of cytomegalovirus exposure and HLA in healthy donors. The PCR had 60 Vbeta and 13 Jbeta primers. Profiling relied on immunoSEQ multiplex PCR, and the TCRdb table lists in-frame clones only, not all of them. The sample has about 190,000 clones; around 85% are singletons. Sample: PBMCs. The receptors were sampled from a man between 45 and 60 years old in good health and CMV-seronegative.

This clone was seen only once. This rearrangement joins TRBV11-2 to TRBJ1-2, with D uncertain. Trimming pared 0 bases from V and 7 bases from J, leaving 18 bases between. The CDR3 runs to 16 residues. Germline V CDR1 and CDR2: SGHAT, FQNNGV. CDR3 region: CASSLDLDRSTIGYTF. The CDR3 coding sequence is TGTGCCAGCAGCTTAGATCTTGATAGGAGCACCATTGGCTACACCTTC. Looking up the rest from reference TRBV11-2 and TRBJ1-2 gives the full variable domain: EAGVAQSPRYKIIEKRQSVAFWCNPISGHATLYWYQQILGQGPKLLIQFQNNGVVDDSQLPKDRFSAERLKGVDSTLKIQPAKLEDSAVYLCASSLDLDRSTIGYTFGSGTRLTVV.

J is TRBJ2-1 and V is TRBV2, with 7 bases fitting TRBD1. The CDR3 is 15 residues long. The germline CDR1 and CDR2 sequences are SNHLY and FYNNEI. Unmatched junction bases numbered 4, after V lost 3 bases and J lost 2 bases. Here the CDR3 reads CASSDTGDTYNEQFF. As DNA, the CDR3 is TGTGCCAGCAGTGATACAGGGGATACCTACAATGAGCAGTTCTTC.

The rearrangement links TRBV30 to TRBJ1-2, with D perhaps TRBD1 (6 bases). The CDR3 is 12 residues long. Germline assignment: CDR1 GTSNPN and CDR2 SVGIG (reference sequence). V was shortened by 2 bases and J by 6 bases, with 10 bases between the two germline ends. CDR3 amino acids: CAWSPHRDGYTF. CDR3 nucleotides: TGTGCCTGGAGTCCTCACAGGGATGGCTACACCTTC. The full variable domain, rest sourced from reference TRBV30 and TRBJ1-2, is SQTIHQWPATLVQPVGSPLSLECTVEGTSNPNLYWYRQAAGRGLQLLFYSVGIGQISSEVPQNLSASRPQDRQFILSSKKLLLSDSGFYLCAWSPHRDGYTFGSGTRLTVV.

This clone was recorded only once. The chain recombines TRBV9 with TRBJ2-1, with 13 bases fitting TRBD2. The V gene's germline CDR1 is SGDLS and CDR2 YYNGEE. This CDR3 is 16 amino acids long. Trimming took 4 bases from V and 6 from J; bases not matched to a gene: 7. The CDR3 nucleotides read TGTGCCAGCAGCCCGCGACTAGCGGGGGGCTCCAATGAGCAGTTCTTC. Translated, it gives CASSPRLAGGSNEQFF.